This T cell receptor (beta chain) was profiled in a study of T cells in tumors after PD-1 blockade. Study context: On average, peripheral blood gave 100,000 to 140,000 TCR templates and 33,000 or so unique clonotypes. Overall study results and limits: About 41% of tumor TCR clonotypes were also found in blood.

Some clones are missing from TCRdb's copy, which holds only in-frame ones; the method was immunoSEQ multiplex PCR. Among more than 40,000 clones listed, 81% were seen once. Details on this clone: Its specificity is not known.

Germline CDR1 is KGHDR and CDR2 is SFDVKD. The V and J ends lost 5 bases and 6 bases respectively, with 19 bases between them. The CDR3 sequence is 16 residues long. The sequencing used PBMCs, collected before anti-PD-1 treatment. The sequence derives from a human donor with basal cell carcinoma. The chain carries TRBV24-1 and TRBJ2-1, with D possibly matching TRBD2 (7 bases). The CDR3: CATSVEGGAVGNEQFF. The DNA for the CDR3 is TGTGCCACCAGTGTCGAGGGGGGGGCGGTTGGCAATGAGCAGTTCTTC.